This T cell receptor beta chain was sequenced for a study of blood T cells in healthy people across ages. Study-wide results and caveats: Fewer expanded clones and more diversity marked long-lived versus aged donors. What prevented conclusive comparison of naive and antigen-experienced cells was that PBMCs were unsorted.

Through a sample-barcoded 5' primer and a J-beta primer mix, a second PCR was run for roughly 7 to 11 cycles. TCRdb independently ran MiXCR on the 5' RACE reads; one entry per CDR3 protein. This repertoire shows around 970,000 distinct CDR3 sequences, 51% found once; its top ten account for about a fifth. After removal of 5 bases from V and 5 bases from J, the junction contained 6 bases not matched to a gene. CDR3 size: 13 residues. CDR1 DFQATT and CDR2 SNEGSKA come from the germline V gene (reference sequence). Comments on this clonotype: Its antigen remains unidentified.

The TCR originated in a woman in her sixties in good health. The material sequenced was blood. The chain joins TRBV20-1 to TRBJ2-5, with 9 bases fitting TRBD1. The CDR3 coding sequence is TGCAGTGCTTTAAGACAGGGGGTGGAGACCCAGTACTTC. Encoded protein: CSALRQGVETQYF.